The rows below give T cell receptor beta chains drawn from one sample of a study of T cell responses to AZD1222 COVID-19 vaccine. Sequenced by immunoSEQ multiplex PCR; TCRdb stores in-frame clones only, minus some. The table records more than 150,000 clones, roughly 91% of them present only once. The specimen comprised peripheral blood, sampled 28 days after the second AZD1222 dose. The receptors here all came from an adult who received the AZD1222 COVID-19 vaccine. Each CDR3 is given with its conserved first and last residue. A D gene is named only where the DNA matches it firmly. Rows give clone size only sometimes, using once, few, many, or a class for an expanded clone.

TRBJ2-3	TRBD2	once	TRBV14	TGTGCCAGCAGCCCATACCTACGGACTAGCGGGAGGAAGAGCACAGATACGCAGTATTTT	CASSPYLRTSGRKSTDTQYF
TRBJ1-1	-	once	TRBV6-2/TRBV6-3	TGTGCCAGCAGTTACTTGCGGGGGTGGATTACTGAAGCTTTCTTT	CASSYLRGWITEAFF
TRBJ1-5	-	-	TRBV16	TGTGCCAGCAGCCCTAGGTCGGGGCGTCAGCCCCAGCATTTT	CASSPRSGRQPQHF
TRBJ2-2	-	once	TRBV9	TGTGCCAGCAGCGTAGAAAGTACTATGAACACCGGGGAGCTGTTTTTT	CASSVESTMNTGELFF
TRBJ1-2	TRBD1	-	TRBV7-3	TGTGCCAGCAGCTTCGGACAGGGGGCGGGAGGCTACACCTTC	CASSFGQGAGGYTF
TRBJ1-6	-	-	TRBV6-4	TGTGCCAGCAGCGCGTTTGGGAGGTATTCACCCCTCCACTTT	CASSAFGRYSPLHF
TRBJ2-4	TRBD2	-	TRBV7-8	TGTGCCAGCAGCCCAGCGGGGTTAGCCAAAAACATTCAGTACTTC	CASSPAGLAKNIQYF
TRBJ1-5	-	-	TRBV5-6	TGTGCCAGCAGGAACCTCGTCCCAAGGGAAAATAGCAATCAGCCCCAGCATTTT	CASRNLVPRENSNQPQHF
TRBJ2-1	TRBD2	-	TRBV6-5	TGTGCCAGCAGTTGGACTAGCGGGACCTACAATGAGCAGTTCTTC	CASSWTSGTYNEQFF
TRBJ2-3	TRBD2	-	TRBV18	TGTGCCAGCTCACCAGCGACTAGCGGGAGCAGCCCAGATACGCAGTATTTT	CASSPATSGSSPDTQYF
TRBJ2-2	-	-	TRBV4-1	TGCGCCAGCAGTCATCCTCTCGGGGAGCTGTTTTTT	CASSHPLGELFF
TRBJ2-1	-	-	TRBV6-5	TGTGCCAGCAGGCCTCCGGGCTCCTACAATGAGCAGTTCTTC	CASRPPGSYNEQFF
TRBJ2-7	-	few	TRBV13	TGTGCCAGCAGCTCCCACCGGGTTGAGCAGTACTTC	CASSSHRVEQYF
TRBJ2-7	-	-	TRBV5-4	TGTGCCAGCAGCGAACCGGGACCTACCTCGACTTACGAGCAGTACTTC	CASSEPGPTSTYEQYF
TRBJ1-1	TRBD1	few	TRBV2	TGTGCCAGACCGGGGACAGACCAAATGAACACTGAAGCTTTCTTT	CARPGTDQMNTEAFF
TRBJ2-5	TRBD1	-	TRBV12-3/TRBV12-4	TGTGCCAGCGGGTGGACAGGGGGAGAGACCCAGTACTTC	CASGWTGGETQYF
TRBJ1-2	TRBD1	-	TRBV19	TGTGCCAGTAGTATAGGGGACAGACCCTATGGCTACACCTTC	CASSIGDRPYGYTF
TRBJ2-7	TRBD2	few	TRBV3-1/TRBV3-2	TGTGCCAGCAGCCGCGGGGGGGGAGTACAGTACGAGCAGTACTTC	CASSRGGGVQYEQYF
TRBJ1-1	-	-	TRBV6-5	TGTGCCATCCTACAGGGAGGGGGGGAGGTTCTGGCTTTCTTT	CAILQGGGEVLAFF
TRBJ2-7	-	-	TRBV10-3	TGTGCCATCAGTGAGTCGGACTACGAGCAGTACTTC	CAISESDYEQYF
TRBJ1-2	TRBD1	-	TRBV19	TGTGCCAGTAGCCGGACAGGGGCTATCTATGGCTACACCTTC	CASSRTGAIYGYTF
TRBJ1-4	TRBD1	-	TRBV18	TGTGCCAGCTCACGCCGGGACAGGGGGCAGACTAATGAAAAACTGTTTTTT	CASSRRDRGQTNEKLFF
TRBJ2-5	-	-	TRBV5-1	TGCGCCAGCGGTTTATTCGGCGGGACGGGAGAGACCCAGTACTTC	CASGLFGGTGETQYF
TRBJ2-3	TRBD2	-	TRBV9	TGTGCCAGCAGCGTAGTTCGGGAGGGCACAGATACGCAGTATTTT	CASSVVREGTDTQYF
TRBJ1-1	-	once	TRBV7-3	TGTGCCAGCAGCCCCCAGGGGCCCCCAGGTCTGGGCACTGAAGCTTTCTTT	CASSPQGPPGLGTEAFF
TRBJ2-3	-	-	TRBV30	TGTGCCTGGAGTGTAAGGCCGCTATATACGCAGTATTTT	CAWSVRPLYTQYF
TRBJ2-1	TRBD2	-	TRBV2	TGTGCCAGCCAGACTAGCGGGAGCAGCGATGAGCAGTTCTTC	CASQTSGSSDEQFF
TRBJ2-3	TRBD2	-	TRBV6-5	TGTGCCAGCAGTCCGACTAGCGGGGGAGCAGATACGCAGTATTTT	CASSPTSGGADTQYF
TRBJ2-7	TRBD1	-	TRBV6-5	TGTGCCAGCAGTTACACGGGCAGGGGGAGCGAGCAGTACTTC	CASSYTGRGSEQYF
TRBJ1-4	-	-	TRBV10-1	TGCGCCAGCAGTCTTATCACAGGTCCTAATGAAAAACTGTTTTTT	CASSLITGPNEKLFF
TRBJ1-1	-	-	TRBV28	TGTGCCAGCGGCAGGGGCAACACTGAAGCTTTCTTT	CASGRGNTEAFF
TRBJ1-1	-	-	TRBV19	TGTGCCAGTAGTATTTCAAACACTGAAGCTTTCTTT	CASSISNTEAFF
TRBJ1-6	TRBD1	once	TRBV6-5	TGTGCCAGCAGTCCGGGACAGGCCAATTCACCCCTCCACTTT	CASSPGQANSPLHF
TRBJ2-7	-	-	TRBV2	TGTGCCAGCGCGGGCAGGGCCTACGAGCAGTACTTC	CASAGRAYEQYF
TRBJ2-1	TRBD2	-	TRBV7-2	TGTGCCAGCAGCTCCCGTAGGGTAGCGGGAGGGCCTTACAATGAGCAGTTCTTC	CASSSRRVAGGPYNEQFF
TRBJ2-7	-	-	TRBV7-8	TGTGCCAGCAGCTTGGGTAGGGGACACTCCTCCTACGAGCAGTACTTC	CASSLGRGHSSYEQYF
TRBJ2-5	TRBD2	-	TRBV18	TGTGCCAGCTCACCACCTCGGGCTAGCGGGGGAGAGACCCAGTACTTC	CASSPPRASGGETQYF
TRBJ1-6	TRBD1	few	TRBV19	TGTGCCAGTAGTCCGCGGACAGGGTGGAGTTCACCCCTCCACTTT	CASSPRTGWSSPLHF
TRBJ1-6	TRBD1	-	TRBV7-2	TGTGCCAGCAGCTTAGCAGGGGGCGCAGAATCACCCCTCCACTTT	CASSLAGGAESPLHF
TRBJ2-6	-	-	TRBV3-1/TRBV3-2	TGTGCCAGCAGCTACACTACAGGCTCTGGGGCCAACGTCCTGACTTTC	CASSYTTGSGANVLTF
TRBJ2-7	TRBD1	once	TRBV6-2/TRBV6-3	TGTGCCAGCAGTCCCAGGACAGGGCCCTACGAGCAGTACTTC	CASSPRTGPYEQYF